This T cell receptor (beta chain) is from a study of neurological immune-mediated disorders. TCRdb reprocessed the 5' RACE reads with MiXCR, giving one entry per CDR3 protein. Of approximately 82,000 distinct CDR3 sequences in the sample, roughly 13% were seen once. This CDR3 has 14 residues. Germline V gene data show CDR1 as SGHRS and CDR2 as YFSETQ. Trimming removed 2 bases at V and 4 bases at J, with 12 bases between. Specified time point: longitudinal time-point 2. This clonotype was recorded many times. Sequencing used PBMCs. This receptor was taken from a female donor with HTLV-1-associated myelopathy (HAM/TSP). The chain is built from TRBV5-1 and TRBJ1-1, with D unclear. The CDR3 here is CASSLITGSTEAFF. CDR3 nucleotides: TGCGCCAGCAGCTTAATAACGGGGAGCACTGAAGCTTTCTTT.